The 11 T cell receptor beta chains below all came from one sample that was sequenced in a study of T cells in tumors after PD-1 blockade (dated by TCRdb to about 2019). Reading the label with the study, this specimen's time point is: after anti-PD-1 therapy. Libraries were constructed by the immunoSEQ multiplex PCR assay. The clones in this table, taken by TCRdb from immuneACCESS, are in-frame only. Not every clone is retained; where verified, under half of the shortfall comes from an unresolved V gene, and the cause of the rest is unknown. The sample table lists around 34,000 clones, 73% of them with a count of one. The ten biggest clones cover around 40% of the sample. Sample: PBMCs, taken after anti-PD-1 treatment. These receptors were obtained from a human donor with basal cell carcinoma.

V gene TRBV29-1 combines with J gene TRBJ2-6; D gene unclear. Looked up from germline, CDR1 is SQVTM and CDR2 is ANQGSEA. The V gene lost 3 bases and the J gene lost 0 bases, with 6 bases spanning the gap. This CDR3 comprises 14 residues. CDR3 in amino acids: CSVDESSGANVLTF. For the CDR3, the DNA is TGCAGCGTTGATGAGAGCTCTGGGGCCAACGTCCTGACTTTC.

The chain joins TRBV18 to TRBJ2-3; 14 nucleotides match TRBD2. The CDR3 extends over 15 amino acids. Trimming took 4 bases from V and 5 from J; bases not matched to a gene: 2. CDR1 is KGHSH and CDR2 is LQKENI in the germline V gene. CDR3 residues: CASSRLAGGLDTQYF. In DNA, the CDR3 is TGTGCCAGCTCACGACTAGCGGGAGGGTTAGATACGCAGTATTTT. Full variable domain (missing parts from reference TRBV18 and TRBJ2-3): NAGVMQNPRHLVRRRGQEARLRCSPMKGHSHVYWYRQLPEEGLKFMVYLQKENIIDESGMPKERFSAEFPKEGPSILRIQQVVRGDSAAYFCASSRLAGGLDTQYFGPGTRLTVL.

The rearrangement links TRBV28 to TRBJ2-4; 10 bases are shared with TRBD1. The ends lost 6 bases at V and 9 bases at J; junction bases unmatched: 8. Germline V gene sequence: CDR1 MDHEN, CDR2 SYDVKM. This CDR3 has 14 residues. The CDR3 loop is CASRRQGADGIQYF. In DNA, the CDR3 is TGTGCCAGCAGACGACAGGGGGCAGATGGCATTCAGTACTTC.

This clone was detected once. Written as DNA, the CDR3 is TGCGCCAGCAGCCCGGACAAAGCCATCCCTGATACGCAGTATTTT. Translation: CASSPDKAIPDTQYF. This chain joins TRBV5-1 and TRBJ2-3; a weak D match, TRBD1 (5 bases). CDR1 and CDR2 (germline): SGHRS, YFSETQ. The CDR3 covers 15 residues. V was shortened by 4 bases and J by 6 bases, with 18 bases between the two germline ends.

This chain uses TRBV7-2 with TRBJ2-1, with 10 nucleotides matching TRBD2. Germline V gives CDR1 SGHTA, CDR2 FQGNSA. The CDR3 spans 17 residues. J gave up 6 bases and V 6 bases, and 14 bases lay outside the gene matches. CDR3 sequence: CASSPSGRAGRGNEQFF. CDR3 nucleotide sequence: TGTGCCAGCAGTCCCAGCGGGAGGGCCGGGAGGGGCAATGAGCAGTTCTTC.

This clone was found once. The rearrangement joins TRBV4-2 to TRBJ2-1; tentatively, D is TRBD1 or TRBD2 (6 bases each). Germline CDR1 reads LGHNA; CDR2 reads YNFKEQ. V lost 1 base, J lost 2 bases, and 12 bases lay in between. The CDR3 covers 16 residues. The CDR3 reads CASSQAGGLTYNEQFF. CDR3 nucleotide sequence: TGTGCCAGCAGCCAAGCTGGGGGGCTGACCTACAATGAGCAGTTCTTC.

The rearrangement uses TRBV29-1 and TRBJ1-3; 7 positions agree with TRBD1. Trimming removed 7 bases from V and 4 bases from J; junction bases left unmatched: 10. The CDR3 totals 14 residues. In germline, CDR1 is SQVTM, CDR2 ANQGSEA. DNA for the CDR3: TGCAGCGCAGACCCGACAGGGTCGGGAAACACCATATATTTT. The encoded protein is CSADPTGSGNTIYF.

The rearrangement uses TRBV6-5 and TRBJ2-1; 12 positions agree with TRBD2. This CDR3 is built from 15 residues. Per germline, CDR1 MNHEY and CDR2 SVGAGI. V was pared by 7 bases and J by 2 bases, with 3 bases of the junction left unmatched. As DNA, the CDR3 is TGTGCCAGCACTTGGACTAGCGGGGCCTACAATGAGCAGTTCTTC. Encoded protein: CASTWTSGAYNEQFF.

This chain connects TRBV6-5 to TRBJ1-3; TRBD1 might be the D (6 bases). Germline CDR1 and CDR2: MNHEY and SVGAGI. Trimming cost V 6 bases and J 13 bases, with 19 bases left between them. The length of the CDR3 is 13 residues. The CDR3 is CASSGGSGHEIYF. The CDR3 DNA is TGTGCCAGCAGCGGAGGTTCGGGACACGAAATATATTTT.

The chain carries TRBV12-3 or TRBV12-4 and TRBJ2-1; D remains unclear. Trimming took off 1 base at V and 8 bases at J, with 3 bases between the two ends. This CDR3 comprises 11 residues. CDR3 DNA: TGTGCCAGCAGTTTAGTCGATGAGCAGTTCTTC. Translated: CASSLVDEQFF.

V is TRBV6-5 and J is TRBJ2-3, with TRBD2 matching over 12 bases. Germline values: CDR1 MNHEY, CDR2 SVGAGI. The CDR3 has 14 residues. J was trimmed by 8 bases and V by 4 bases; bases with no gene match: 4. CDR3 region: CASSFLAGGLTQYF. Here the CDR3 DNA reads TGTGCCAGCAGTTTCCTAGCGGGGGGGCTTACGCAGTATTTT.